What follows describes a single TCR beta chain. Its antigen remains unidentified. The data stem from a study of blood T cells in healthy people across ages. Notes on the study in general: Changes in expanded clonotypes were possibly confounded, as the CMV status of donors was unknown.

The donors, all healthy, were Caucasians living in Russia, aged roughly 6 to 100. CDR3 size: 17 residues. Germline-derived CDR1 and CDR2 are MNHNS and SASEGT. Using a J-beta primer mix together with a sample-barcoded 5' primer, a second PCR was run for about 6 to 11 cycles. TCRdb called the 5' RACE reads again in MiXCR, with one record for every CDR3 protein. Here the sample spans a few hundred thousand distinct CDR3 sequences, about 29% being singletons. The same data also contributed to another study, on T cells of mothers and their children. That publication notes: Three healthy Caucasian mothers and their six children donated.

This receptor was identified in a boy aged 2 to 10 in good health. Sequencing was performed on blood. The gene calls are TRBV6-1 and TRBJ2-5, with D hard to call. The DNA end is a closer match to TRBJ2-7, so the J assignment may be wrong. In DNA form, the CDR3 reads TGTGCCAGCAGCCCCGCCTACCGCCATAGTGCGGTCCACGAGCAGTACTTC. Its translation: CASSPAYRHSAVHEQYF.